Sequencing of this T cell receptor (beta chain) was carried out in a study of T cells in Graves' hyperthyroidism and ophthalmopathy. Study context: Peripheral blood collection took place at initial diagnosis, before any treatment.

This clonotype occurred many times. Its specificity is not known. Graves' hyperthyroidism qualified as stable when ophthalmopathy did not progress within 18 months. The diagnoses drew upon clinical symptoms, serum thyroxine and TRAb, thyroid ultrasound and orbital computed tomography. CDR1 and CDR2 from the germline V gene are LGHDT and YNNKEL (reference sequence). The junction had 4 bases not matched to a gene; V was cut back by 3 bases and J by 2 bases. This CDR3 comprises 14 residues. Whole-study findings and limits: Through a model of 13 V-J features, ophthalmopathy was separated from stable hyperthyroidism.

Template material for amplifying TCR beta CDR3 regions consisted of RNA transcripts. The TCR CDR3 was amplified in a first-round RT-PCR using the HTBI primer set. TCRdb reprocessed the multiplex PCR reads via MiXCR and lists one record per CDR3 protein. Of fewer than 250,000 distinct CDR3 sequences listed, 15% to 20% are singletons. Source material: blood. V and J are TRBV3-1 and TRBJ2-7, with 7 nucleotides matching TRBD2. The sequence was obtained from a man over 45 with Graves' hyperthyroidism. CDR3 residues: CASSHRDYPYEQYF. The CDR3 coding sequence is TGTGCCAGCAGCCACCGGGACTACCCCTACGAGCAGTACTTC.